These 5 T cell receptor beta chains were all obtained from the same sample, sequenced in a study of Graves' ophthalmopathy and Graves' hyperthyroidism. The sequenced template was RNA, covering the TCR beta CDR3 region. Investigators did first-round RT-PCR with HTBI primers, then second-round multiplex PCR. In TCRdb, the multiplex PCR reads were re-called with MiXCR into one record per CDR3 protein. This table has approximately 540,000 distinct CDR3 sequences, roughly 39% appearing once. Source material: peripheral blood or thyroid tissue (not recorded which). The receptors originated from an adult man with Graves' hyperthyroidism.

Turning to this clonotype: A much larger clone differs by one base, so this may be a read error. The chain links TRBV10-3 to TRBJ1-1; 7 bases match TRBD1. Germline loops: CDR1 ENHRY, CDR2 SYGVKD. The J segment lost 5 bases and the V segment lost 5 bases, leaving 5 bases of the junction unmatched. The CDR3 spans 13 residues. The CDR3 region has the DNA TGTGCCATCAGTAGGGAACAGGGGACTGAAGCTTTCTTT. Protein: CAISREQGTEAFF.

A few counts support this clonotype. The V gene is TRBV2, the J gene TRBJ1-6; 9 bases align to TRBD1. Trimming removed 6 bases from V and 4 bases from J; junction bases left unmatched: 4. The V gene's germline CDR1 is SNHLY and CDR2 FYNNEI. The CDR3 spans 15 residues. CDR3 sequence reads: CASSRTGDYNSPLHF. CDR3 coding DNA: TGTGCCAGCAGCCGGACAGGGGATTATAATTCACCCCTCCACTTT.

Many counts were recorded for this clonotype. This chain uses TRBV2 with TRBJ1-5; TRBD1 matches at 9 bases. This CDR3 contains 11 residues. Germline assignment: CDR1 SNHLY and CDR2 FYNNEI. With V trimmed by 10 bases and J by 11 bases, 6 bases remained unmatched. The CDR3 sequence is CATRDREAQHF. The CDR3 nucleotides are TGTGCCACCCGGGACAGGGAAGCCCAGCATTTT.

In its sample, this clonotype was seen many times. The genes are TRBV7-9 and TRBJ1-6; D not resolved. CDR3 size: 14 residues. The V gene's germline CDR1 is SEHNR and CDR2 FQNEAQ (reference sequence). V was shortened by 0 bases and J by 5 bases, with 5 bases between the two germline ends. The CDR3 coding sequence is TGTGCCAGCAGCTTAGCCGTGGATAATTCACCCCTCCACTTT. This translates into CASSLAVDNSPLHF.

This clonotype showed up many times. The gene calls are TRBV28 and TRBJ1-2; TRBD1 might be the D (5 bases). The V end was cut by 4 bases, the J end by 4 bases, with 10 bases between. This CDR3 has 13 residues. CDR1 is MDHEN and CDR2 is SYDVKM in the germline V gene. CDR3 sequence (DNA): TGTGCCAGCAGTTATCAGGGAACCTATGGCTACACCTTC. It is translated as CASSYQGTYGYTF.